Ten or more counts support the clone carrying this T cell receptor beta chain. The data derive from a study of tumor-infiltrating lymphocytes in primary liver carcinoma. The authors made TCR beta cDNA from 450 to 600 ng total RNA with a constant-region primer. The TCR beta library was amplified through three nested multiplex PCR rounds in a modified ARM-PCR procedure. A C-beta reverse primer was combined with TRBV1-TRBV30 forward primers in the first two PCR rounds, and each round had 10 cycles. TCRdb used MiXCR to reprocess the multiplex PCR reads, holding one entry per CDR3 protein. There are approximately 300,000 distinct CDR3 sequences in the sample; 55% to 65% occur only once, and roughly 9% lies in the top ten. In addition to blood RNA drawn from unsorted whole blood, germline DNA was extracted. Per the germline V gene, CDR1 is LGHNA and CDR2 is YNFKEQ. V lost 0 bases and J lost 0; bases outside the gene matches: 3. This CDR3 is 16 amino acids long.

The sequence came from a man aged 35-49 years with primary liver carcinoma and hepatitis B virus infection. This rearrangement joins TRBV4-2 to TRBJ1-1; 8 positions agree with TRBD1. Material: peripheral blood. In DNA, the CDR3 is TGTGCCAGCAGCCAAGAGGGACAGGCTATGAACACTGAAGCTTTCTTT. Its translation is CASSQEGQAMNTEAFF.